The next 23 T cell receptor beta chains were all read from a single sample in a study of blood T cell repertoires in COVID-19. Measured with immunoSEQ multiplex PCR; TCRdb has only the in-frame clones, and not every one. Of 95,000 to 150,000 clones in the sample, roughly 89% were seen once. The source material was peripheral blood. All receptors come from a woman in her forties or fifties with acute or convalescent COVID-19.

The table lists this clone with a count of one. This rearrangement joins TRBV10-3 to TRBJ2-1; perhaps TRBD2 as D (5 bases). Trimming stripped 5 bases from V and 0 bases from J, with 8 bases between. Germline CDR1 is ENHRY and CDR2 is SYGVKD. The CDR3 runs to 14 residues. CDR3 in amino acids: CAISRTGSYNEQFF. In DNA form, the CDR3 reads TGTGCCATCAGTCGGACTGGCTCCTACAATGAGCAGTTCTTC.

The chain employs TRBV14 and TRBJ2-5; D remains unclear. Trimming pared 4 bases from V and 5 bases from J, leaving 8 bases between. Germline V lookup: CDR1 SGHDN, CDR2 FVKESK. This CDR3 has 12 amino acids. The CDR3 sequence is CASSPFGETQYF. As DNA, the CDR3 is TGTGCCAGCAGCCCATTCGGGGAGACCCAGTACTTC.

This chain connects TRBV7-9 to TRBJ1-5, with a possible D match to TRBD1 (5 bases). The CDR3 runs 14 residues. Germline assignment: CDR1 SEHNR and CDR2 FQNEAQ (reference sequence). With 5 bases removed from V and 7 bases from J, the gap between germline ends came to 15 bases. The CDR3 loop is CASSLSGGWQPQHF. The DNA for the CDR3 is TGTGCCAGCAGCCTTTCCGGGGGTTGGCAGCCCCAGCATTTT.

The CDR3 sequence: CASSLGQGAEQYF. The CDR3 coding sequence is TGTGCCAGCAGCTTGGGACAGGGGGCCGAGCAGTACTTC. The genes are TRBV11-2 and TRBJ2-7, with 12 positions matching TRBD1. The germline gives CDR1 SGHAT, CDR2 FQNNGV. CDR3 length equals 13 residues. Losses at the gene ends were 3 bases for V and 6 bases for J; bases not matched to a gene: 0.

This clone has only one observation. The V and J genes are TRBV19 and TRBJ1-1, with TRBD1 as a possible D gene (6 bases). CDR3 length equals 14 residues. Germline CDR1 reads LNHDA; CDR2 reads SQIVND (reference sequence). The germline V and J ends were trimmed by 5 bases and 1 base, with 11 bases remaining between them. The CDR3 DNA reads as TGTGCCAGTAGTTGGGTACAGGGGAACACTGAAGCTTTCTTT. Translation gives CASSWVQGNTEAFF.

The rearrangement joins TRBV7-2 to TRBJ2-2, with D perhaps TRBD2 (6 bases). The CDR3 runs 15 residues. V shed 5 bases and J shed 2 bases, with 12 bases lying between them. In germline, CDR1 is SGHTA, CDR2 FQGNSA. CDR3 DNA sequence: TGTGCCAGCAGCCGTGGGGGACTTAACACCGGGGAGCTGTTTTTT. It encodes CASSRGGLNTGELFF. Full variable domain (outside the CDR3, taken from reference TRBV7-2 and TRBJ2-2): GAGVSQSPSNKVTEKGKDVELRCDPISGHTALYWYRQSLGQGLEFLIYFQGNSAPDKSGLPSDRFSAERTGGSVSTLTIQRTQQEDSAVYLCASSRGGLNTGELFFGEGSRLTVL.

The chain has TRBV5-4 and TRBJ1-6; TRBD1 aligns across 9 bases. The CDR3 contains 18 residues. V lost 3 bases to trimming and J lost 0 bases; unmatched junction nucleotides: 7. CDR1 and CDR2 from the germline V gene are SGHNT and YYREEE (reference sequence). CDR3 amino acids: CASSSRTGDFSYNSPLHF. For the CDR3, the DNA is TGTGCCAGCAGCTCCCGGACAGGGGATTTCTCCTATAATTCACCCCTCCACTTT.

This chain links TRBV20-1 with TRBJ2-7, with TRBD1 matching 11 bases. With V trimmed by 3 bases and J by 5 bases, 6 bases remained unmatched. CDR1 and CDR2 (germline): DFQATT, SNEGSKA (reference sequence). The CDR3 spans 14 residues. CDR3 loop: CSASGTGGSHEQYF. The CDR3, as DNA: TGCAGTGCTAGTGGGACAGGGGGTAGCCACGAGCAGTACTTC.

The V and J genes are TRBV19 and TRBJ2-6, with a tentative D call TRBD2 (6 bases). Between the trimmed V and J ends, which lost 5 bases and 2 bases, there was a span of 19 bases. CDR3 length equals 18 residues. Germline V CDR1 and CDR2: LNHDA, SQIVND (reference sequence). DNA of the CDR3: TGTGCCAGTAGTGACCGGGACTTCACCCTGGCTGGGGCCAACGTCCTGACTTTC. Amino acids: CASSDRDFTLAGANVLTF.

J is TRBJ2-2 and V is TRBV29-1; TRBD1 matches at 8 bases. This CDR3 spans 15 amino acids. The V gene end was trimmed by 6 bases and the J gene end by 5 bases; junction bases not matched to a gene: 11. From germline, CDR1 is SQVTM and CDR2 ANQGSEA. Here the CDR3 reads CSVADWQGATGELFF. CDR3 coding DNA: TGCAGCGTCGCGGATTGGCAGGGGGCGACCGGGGAGCTGTTTTTT.

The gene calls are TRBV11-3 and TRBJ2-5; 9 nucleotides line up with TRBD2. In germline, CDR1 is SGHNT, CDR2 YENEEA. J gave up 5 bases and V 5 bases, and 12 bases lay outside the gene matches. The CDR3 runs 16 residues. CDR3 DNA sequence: TGTGCCAGCAGCGGGCATAGCGGGGGTGCTGAGGAGACCCAGTACTTC. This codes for CASSGHSGGAEETQYF.

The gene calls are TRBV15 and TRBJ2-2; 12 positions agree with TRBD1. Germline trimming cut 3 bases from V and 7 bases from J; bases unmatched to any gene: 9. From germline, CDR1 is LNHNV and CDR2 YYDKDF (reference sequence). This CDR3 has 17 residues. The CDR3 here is CATSRDRDRGRVGELFF. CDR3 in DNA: TGTGCCACCAGCAGGGACCGGGACAGGGGGCGAGTCGGGGAGCTGTTTTTT.

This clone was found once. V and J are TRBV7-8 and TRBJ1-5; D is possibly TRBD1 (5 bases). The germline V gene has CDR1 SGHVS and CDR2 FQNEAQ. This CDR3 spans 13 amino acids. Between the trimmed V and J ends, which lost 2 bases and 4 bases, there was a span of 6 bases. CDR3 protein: CASSLRQNQPQHF. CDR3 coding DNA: TGTGCCAGCAGCTTACGACAGAATCAGCCCCAGCATTTT.

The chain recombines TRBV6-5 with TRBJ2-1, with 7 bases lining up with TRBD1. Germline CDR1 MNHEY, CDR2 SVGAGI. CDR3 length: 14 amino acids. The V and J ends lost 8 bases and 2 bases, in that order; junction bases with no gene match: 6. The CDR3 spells CASPKTGTYNEQFF. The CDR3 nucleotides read TGTGCCAGCCCGAAGACAGGGACCTACAATGAGCAGTTCTTC.

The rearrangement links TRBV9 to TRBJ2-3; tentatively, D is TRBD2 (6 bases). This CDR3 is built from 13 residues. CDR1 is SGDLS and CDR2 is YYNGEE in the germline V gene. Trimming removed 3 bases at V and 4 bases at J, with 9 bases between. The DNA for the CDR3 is TGTGCCAGCAGCGCCGGGACTTCAGATACGCAGTATTTT. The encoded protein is CASSAGTSDTQYF.

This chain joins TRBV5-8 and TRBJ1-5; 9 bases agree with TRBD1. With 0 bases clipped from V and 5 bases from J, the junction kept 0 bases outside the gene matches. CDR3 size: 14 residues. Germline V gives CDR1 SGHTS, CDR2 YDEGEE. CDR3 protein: CASSLGTGDQPQHF. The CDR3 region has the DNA TGTGCCAGCAGCTTGGGGACAGGGGATCAGCCCCAGCATTTT.

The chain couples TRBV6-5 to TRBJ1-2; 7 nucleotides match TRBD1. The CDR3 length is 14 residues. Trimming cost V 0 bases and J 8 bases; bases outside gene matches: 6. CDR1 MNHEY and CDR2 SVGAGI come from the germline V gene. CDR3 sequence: CASSYSYRGGGYTF. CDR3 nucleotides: TGTGCCAGCAGTTACTCCTACAGGGGCGGCGGCTACACCTTC.

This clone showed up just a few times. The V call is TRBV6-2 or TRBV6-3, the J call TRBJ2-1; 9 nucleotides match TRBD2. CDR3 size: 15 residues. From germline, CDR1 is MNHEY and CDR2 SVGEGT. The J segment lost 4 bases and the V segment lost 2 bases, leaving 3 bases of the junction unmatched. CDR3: CASSYTGLAYNEQFF. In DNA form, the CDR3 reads TGTGCCAGCAGTTACACGGGACTAGCATACAATGAGCAGTTCTTC.

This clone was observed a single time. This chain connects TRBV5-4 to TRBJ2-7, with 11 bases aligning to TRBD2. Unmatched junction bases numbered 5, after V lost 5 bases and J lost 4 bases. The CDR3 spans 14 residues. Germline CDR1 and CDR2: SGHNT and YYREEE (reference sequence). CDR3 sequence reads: CASRQGLAEYEQYF. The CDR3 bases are TGTGCCAGCAGGCAGGGACTAGCGGAATACGAGCAGTACTTC.

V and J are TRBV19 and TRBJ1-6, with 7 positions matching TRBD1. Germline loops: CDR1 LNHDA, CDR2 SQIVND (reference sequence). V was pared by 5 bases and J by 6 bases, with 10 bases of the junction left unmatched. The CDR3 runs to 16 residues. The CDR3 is CASSLKTGQRNSPLHF. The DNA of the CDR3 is TGTGCCAGTAGTCTGAAGACGGGACAGCGTAATTCACCCCTCCACTTT. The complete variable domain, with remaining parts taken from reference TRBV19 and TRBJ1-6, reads DGGITQSPKYLFRKEGQNVTLSCEQNLNHDAMYWYRQDPGQGLRLIYYSQIVNDFQKGDIAEGYSVSREKKESFPLTVTSAQKNPTAFYLCASSLKTGQRNSPLHFGNGTRLTVT.

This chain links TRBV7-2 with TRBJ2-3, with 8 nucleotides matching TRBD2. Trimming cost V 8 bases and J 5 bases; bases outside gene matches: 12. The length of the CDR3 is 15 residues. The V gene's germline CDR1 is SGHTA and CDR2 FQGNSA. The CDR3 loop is CASSRSGSPGDTQYF. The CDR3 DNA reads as TGTGCCAGCTCAAGAAGCGGGAGCCCCGGAGATACGCAGTATTTT.

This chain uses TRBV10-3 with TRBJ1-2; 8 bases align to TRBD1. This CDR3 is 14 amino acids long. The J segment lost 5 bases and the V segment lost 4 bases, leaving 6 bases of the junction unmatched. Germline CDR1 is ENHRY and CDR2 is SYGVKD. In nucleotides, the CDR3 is TGTGCCATCAGTGGTCGACAGGGGATTTATGGCTACACCTTC. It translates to CAISGRQGIYGYTF.

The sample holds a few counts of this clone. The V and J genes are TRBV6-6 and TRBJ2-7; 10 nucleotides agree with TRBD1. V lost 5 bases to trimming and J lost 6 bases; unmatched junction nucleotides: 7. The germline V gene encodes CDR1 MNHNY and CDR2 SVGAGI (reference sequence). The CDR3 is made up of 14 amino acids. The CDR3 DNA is TGTGCCAGCAGTACCTGGGACAGGGGAGGCGAGCAGTACTTC. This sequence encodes CASSTWDRGGEQYF.